The following is a T cell receptor (beta chain) sequence with its context. Through a sample-barcoded 5' primer and a J-beta primer mix, a second PCR was run for roughly 7 to 12 cycles. TCRdb processed the 5' RACE reads anew with MiXCR; each CDR3 protein has one entry. The sample lists some 1.5 million distinct CDR3 sequences; approximately 30% were seen once. The source of the sample is a study of blood T cells in healthy people across ages. Per germline, CDR1 SGHRS and CDR2 YFSETQ. This CDR3 has 14 residues. Trimming removed 5 bases from V and 3 bases from J, with 13 bases in between. V is TRBV5-1 and J is TRBJ2-3, with D possibly called TRBD1 or TRBD2 (6 bases each). Sequencing was done on a sample of blood. The receptor comes from a woman aged 25 to 39 in good health. The CDR3 region is CASRRDIGTDTQYF. CDR3 DNA: TGCGCCAGCAGGCGGGACATTGGGACAGATACGCAGTATTTT.